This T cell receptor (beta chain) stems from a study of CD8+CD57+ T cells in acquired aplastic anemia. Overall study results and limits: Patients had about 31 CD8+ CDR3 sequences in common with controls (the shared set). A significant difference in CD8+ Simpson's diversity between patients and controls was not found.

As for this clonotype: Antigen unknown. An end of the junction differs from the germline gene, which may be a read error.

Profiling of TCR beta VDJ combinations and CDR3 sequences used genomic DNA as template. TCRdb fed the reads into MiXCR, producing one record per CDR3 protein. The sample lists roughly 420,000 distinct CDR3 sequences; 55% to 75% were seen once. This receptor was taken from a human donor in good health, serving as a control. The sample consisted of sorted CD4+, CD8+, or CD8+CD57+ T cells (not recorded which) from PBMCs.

Written as DNA, the CDR3 is TGCAGTGCTGACCCGGAGGCACGAAACTTC. It translates to CSADPEARNF. This chain links TRBV20-1 with TRBJ2-7; D might be TRBD2 (5 bases). There are 10 residues in the CDR3. The germline V gene has CDR1 DFQATT and CDR2 SNEGSKA (reference sequence).